The clone carrying this T cell receptor beta chain has just a few counts. Its matching antigen is unknown. This record comes from a study of T cells in Graves' hyperthyroidism and ophthalmopathy. RNA transcripts were the template for amplifying TCR beta CDR3 regions. First-round RT-PCR of the TCR CDR3 relied on the HTBI primer set. From the multiplex PCR reads, TCRdb called clonotypes with MiXCR, one entry per CDR3 protein. The profile shows approximately 600,000 distinct CDR3 sequences, about 20% of them singletons. Study-wide points: Classification by a 13 V-J model distinguished ophthalmopathy from stable hyperthyroidism.

This TCR was sampled from a man aged 25-45 years with Graves' ophthalmopathy. The sequencing sample was made of blood.

CDR3 in amino acids: CASSQGFRDQPQHF. The CDR3 region has the DNA TGTGCCAGCAGCCAAGGGTTTAGGGATCAGCCCCAGCATTTT. This chain joins TRBV3-1 and TRBJ1-5; D gene ambiguous. The germline V gene encodes CDR1 LGHDT and CDR2 YNNKEL (reference sequence). The CDR3 extends over 14 amino acids. Trimming left V 1 base short and J 5 bases short, with 9 bases between. Full variable domain (remainder filled in from reference TRBV3-1 and TRBJ1-5): DTAVSQTPKYLVTQMGNDKSIKCEQNLGHDTMYWYKQDSKKFLKIMFSYNNKELIINETVPNRFSPKSPDKAHLNLHINSLELGDSAVYFCASSQGFRDQPQHFGDGTRLSIL.